The 2 T cell receptor beta chains below all came from one sample that was sequenced in a study of CD8+CD57+ T cells in acquired aplastic anemia. CDR3 and TCR beta VDJ profiling relied on genomic DNA as the template. In TCRdb, the reads were re-called with MiXCR into one record per CDR3 protein. Of about 98,000 distinct CDR3 sequences listed, roughly 70% are singletons. All patients picked for sequencing had shown, by flow cytometry, an expansion of CD8+CD57+ cells. Specimen: sorted CD4+, CD8+, or CD8+CD57+ T cells (not recorded which) from PBMCs. All receptors come from a human donor with aplastic anemia.

The V gene is TRBV20-1, the J gene TRBJ1-1, with 8 nucleotides matching TRBD1. CDR3 length equals 12 residues. V gave up 0 bases and J gave up 10 bases; unmatched junction bases: 4. The germline CDR1 and CDR2 sequences are DFQATT and SNEGSKA (reference sequence). As DNA, the CDR3 is TGCAGTGCTAGAGACCGACAGGGGAGAGCTTTCTTT. Its protein product is CSARDRQGRAFF.

The CDR3 DNA reads as TGTGCCAGCAGTCCGGGACAGGGGGACTATGGCTACACCTTC. Its protein product is CASSPGQGDYGYTF. The chain combines TRBV9 with TRBJ1-2, with 11 bases matching TRBD1. CDR3 size: 14 residues. Germline V gene sequence: CDR1 SGDLS, CDR2 YYNGEE. V was pared by 5 bases and J by 3 bases, with 3 bases of the junction left unmatched.